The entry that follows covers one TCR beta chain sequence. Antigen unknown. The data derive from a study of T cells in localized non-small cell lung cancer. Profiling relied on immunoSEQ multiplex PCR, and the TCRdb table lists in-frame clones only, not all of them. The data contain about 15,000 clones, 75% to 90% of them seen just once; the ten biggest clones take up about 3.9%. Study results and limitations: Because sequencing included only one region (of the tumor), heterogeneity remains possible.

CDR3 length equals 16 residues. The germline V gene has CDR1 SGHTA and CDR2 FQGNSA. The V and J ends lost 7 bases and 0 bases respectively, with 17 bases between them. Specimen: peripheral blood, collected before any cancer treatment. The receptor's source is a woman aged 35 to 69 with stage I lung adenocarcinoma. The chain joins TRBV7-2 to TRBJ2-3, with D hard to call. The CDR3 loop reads CASTLPRTPSTDTQYF. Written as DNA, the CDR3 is TGTGCCAGCACCCTACCCAGGACCCCTAGCACAGATACGCAGTATTTT.